The rows below give T cell receptor beta chains drawn from one sample of a study of shared clonotypes between healthy human individuals. The assay was immunoSEQ multiplex PCR, and TCRdb's table has in-frame clones only and misses some. This table holds approximately 1.1 million clones, approximately 80% found once. The material sequenced was memory CD4+ T cells from PBMCs. These receptors were obtained from a young man in good health. Some clones in this sample may be carry-over from other donors' samples. Each CDR3 is given with its conserved first and last residue. A D gene is named only where the DNA matches it firmly. Rows give clone size only sometimes, using once, few, many, or a class for an expanded clone.

V gene,clone size,J gene,D gene,CDR3 protein,CDR3 DNA
TRBV5-1,once,TRBJ2-2,TRBD2,CASSRLAGEAGELFF,TGCGCCAGCAGCCGACTAGCGGGAGAGGCCGGGGAGCTGTTTTTT
TRBV7-2,-,TRBJ2-5,TRBD2,CASSPRTRETQYF,TGTGCCAGCAGCCCGAGGACTAGAGAGACCCAGTACTTC
TRBV5-1,-,TRBJ2-7,-,CASSLGQTQYYEQYF,TGCGCCAGCAGCTTGGGACAGACCCAATACTACGAGCAGTACTTC
TRBV28,-,TRBJ1-5,TRBD1,CASSLGQGAGQPQHF,TGTGCCAGCAGTTTAGGACAGGGGGCTGGTCAGCCCCAGCATTTT
TRBV7-9,-,TRBJ2-2,-,CASSSSATGGRELFF,TGTGCCAGCAGCTCTAGCGCAACAGGAGGCCGGGAGCTGTTTTTT
TRBV6-1,many,TRBJ1-5,-,CASSEAWGAGQPQHF,TGTGCCAGCAGTGAAGCATGGGGCGCCGGACAGCCCCAGCATTTT
TRBV4-2,few,TRBJ1-1,-,CASSQDLQAFF,TGTGCCAGCAGCCAAGATCTTCAGGCTTTCTTT
TRBV20-1,few,TRBJ2-7,-,CSAPLRGQQYF,TGCAGTGCTCCACTCCGGGGCCAGCAGTACTTC
TRBV6-5,once,TRBJ1-1,TRBD1,CASRLNRGSSTEAFF,TGTGCCAGCAGATTAAACAGGGGCTCCAGCACTGAAGCTTTCTTT
TRBV25-1,-,TRBJ1-6,-,CASRGSGANNSPLHF,TGTGCCAGCAGGGGGTCAGGGGCTAATAATTCACCCCTCCACTTT
TRBV4-2,once,TRBJ2-3,TRBD2,CASSRTSSRTDTQYF,TGTGCCAGCAGTCGGACTAGCTCCCGCACAGATACGCAGTATTTT
TRBV7-2,-,TRBJ2-7,TRBD1,CASSPVNSGTGGEQYF,TGTGCCAGCAGCCCTGTTAATTCCGGGACAGGCGGCGAGCAGTACTTC
TRBV6-4,-,TRBJ2-1,-,CASSDGTALVGQFF,TGTGCCAGCAGTGACGGGACTGCTCTCGTCGGGCAGTTCTTC
TRBV7-2,-,TRBJ1-2,TRBD1,CASSLVGQGRNYGYTF,TGTGCCAGCAGCTTAGTAGGACAGGGGCGTAACTATGGCTACACCTTC
TRBV19,few,TRBJ2-4,TRBD1,CASSIGNRGNIQYF,TGTGCCAGTAGTATTGGGAACAGGGGAAACATTCAGTACTTC
TRBV6-1,once,TRBJ2-7,TRBD2,CASSERSLAGVEYF,TGTGCCAGCAGTGAGCGGTCGCTAGCGGGAGTGGAGTACTTC
TRBV28,once,TRBJ1-2,-,CASSLIPDFMSYGYTF,TGTGCCAGCAGTCTGATACCGGATTTTATGAGCTATGGCTACACCTTC
TRBV5-1,-,TRBJ2-1,TRBD2,CASSWTSGSDNEQFF,TGCGCCAGCAGCTGGACTAGCGGGAGTGACAATGAGCAGTTCTTC
TRBV7-3,-,TRBJ2-3,-,CASSYTRVDTQYF,TGTGCCAGCAGCTACACACGAGTAGATACGCAGTATTTT
TRBV30,few,TRBJ1-1,-,CAWSKVGGYTEAFF,TGTGCCTGGAGTAAAGTGGGGGGCTACACTGAAGCTTTCTTT
TRBV28,-,TRBJ1-5,-,CASSHGQTNQPQHF,TGTGCCAGCAGCCACGGACAGACCAATCAGCCCCAGCATTTT
TRBV28,-,TRBJ1-2,-,CASSQWGGTIPIYGYTF,TGTGCCAGCAGTCAATGGGGGGGTACCATCCCAATCTATGGCTACACCTTC
TRBV5-6,-,TRBJ2-3,TRBD2,CASSLGTGTSGTDTQYF,TGTGCCAGCAGCTTGGGAACCGGGACTAGCGGCACAGATACGCAGTATTTT
TRBV5-1,-,TRBJ2-7,-,CASSLQPVSYEQYF,TGCGCCAGCAGCTTGCAGCCTGTCTCCTACGAGCAGTACTTC
TRBV11-2,-,TRBJ2-7,-,CASSSRDLGSVEQYF,TGTGCCAGCAGCTCTCGGGACCTGGGGTCGGTTGAGCAGTACTTC
TRBV25-1,few,TRBJ2-3,TRBD2,CASSEGGRGTDTQYF,TGTGCCAGCAGTGAAGGCGGGAGAGGGACAGATACGCAGTATTTT
TRBV5-1,-,TRBJ2-7,TRBD1,CASSLRQGVVYEQYF,TGCGCCAGCAGCTTACGCCAGGGGGTTGTGTACGAGCAGTACTTC
TRBV2,-,TRBJ1-2,TRBD1,CASFGGQGEISGYTF,TGTGCCAGCTTTGGGGGACAGGGGGAAATTAGTGGCTACACCTTC
TRBV9,-,TRBJ1-2,TRBD1,CASSAGDRAYGYTF,TGTGCCAGCAGCGCCGGCGACAGGGCTTATGGCTACACCTTC
TRBV14,-,TRBJ2-3,TRBD1,CASSQTGAPTDTQYF,TGTGCCAGCAGCCAGACAGGGGCCCCTACAGATACGCAGTATTTT
TRBV7-6,-,TRBJ1-1,-,CASSLYRDTEAFF,TGTGCCAGCAGCTTATACAGGGACACTGAAGCTTTCTTT
TRBV28,-,TRBJ1-1,-,CASSLSSYTEAFF,TGTGCCAGCAGTTTATCGAGCTACACTGAAGCTTTCTTT
TRBV30,-,TRBJ2-7,-,CAWSVKGWGSYEQYF,TGTGCCTGGAGTGTAAAGGGTTGGGGCTCCTACGAGCAGTACTTC
TRBV29-1,-,TRBJ2-7,-,CSARGWDGQYEQYF,TGCAGCGCCAGGGGTTGGGACGGCCAGTACGAGCAGTACTTC
TRBV19,-,TRBJ2-7,TRBD2,CASSTGLAGVSEQYF,TGTGCCAGTAGTACCGGACTAGCGGGAGTAAGCGAGCAGTACTTC
TRBV7-9,few,TRBJ1-5,TRBD1,CASSKDRGGQPQHF,TGTGCCAGCAGCAAGGACAGGGGCGGTCAGCCCCAGCATTTT
TRBV4-3,once,TRBJ2-5,-,CASSKSRYQETQYF,TGCGCCAGCAGCAAAAGCCGGTACCAAGAGACCCAGTACTTC
TRBV7-7,-,TRBJ2-5,-,CASSLISQETQYF,TGTGCCAGCAGCTTAATAAGCCAAGAGACCCAGTACTTC
TRBV7-9,many,TRBJ1-5,-,CASSGQNNQPQHF,TGTGCCAGCAGCGGACAAAACAATCAGCCCCAGCATTTT
TRBV30,-,TRBJ1-3,TRBD1,CAWMLGGGFRNTIYF,TGTGCCTGGATGCTAGGAGGGGGCTTTAGAAACACCATATATTTT
TRBV28,-,TRBJ2-5,TRBD1,CASQGTGEKRETQYF,TGTGCCAGTCAAGGGACAGGGGAAAAGCGAGAGACCCAGTACTTC
TRBV7-9,-,TRBJ2-1,-,CASSPQFHEQFF,TGTGCCAGCAGCCCCCAATTCCATGAGCAGTTCTTC
TRBV5-1,-,TRBJ2-3,TRBD2,CASSSGLAGSTDTQYF,TGCGCCAGCAGCTCAGGACTAGCGGGATCCACAGATACGCAGTATTTT
TRBV28,-,TRBJ2-3,-,CASSRADTQYF,TGTGCCAGCAGTCGGGCAGATACGCAGTATTTT
TRBV30,-,TRBJ1-1,-,CAWARDMAEAFF,TGTGCCTGGGCCAGAGACATGGCGGAAGCTTTCTTT
TRBV2,-,TRBJ1-2,TRBD1,CASSAGGTNYGYTF,TGTGCCAGCAGTGCAGGGGGGACTAACTATGGCTACACCTTC
TRBV27,once,TRBJ2-7,TRBD1,CASNRQGQTYEQYF,TGTGCCAGCAACCGACAGGGACAAACCTACGAGCAGTACTTC
TRBV11-2,few,TRBJ2-3,-,CASSFTSGAADTQYF,TGTGCCAGCAGCTTCACTTCCGGGGCCGCAGATACGCAGTATTTT
TRBV18,-,TRBJ1-1,-,CASSPLIHTEAFF,TGTGCCAGCTCACCCCTGATTCACACTGAAGCTTTCTTT